One sample yielded the 17 T cell receptor beta chains listed below, sequenced in a study of graft-versus-host responses after intestinal transplantation. Their antigens remain unidentified. TCRdb's copy holds only in-frame clones and misses some; the assay was immunoSEQ multiplex PCR. The repertoire holds about 84,000 clones, with about 91% as singletons. The source was unstimulated CD4+ T cells sorted from spleen or lymph node cells, collected before transplant. The receptors stem from a human donor who was the organ donor for an intestinal transplant.

This chain links TRBV28 with TRBJ1-4; TRBD1 matches 7 bases. J was trimmed by 11 bases and V by 5 bases; bases with no gene match: 11. Germline lookup yields CDR1 MDHEN and CDR2 SYDVKM. This CDR3 is built from 14 residues. CDR3 DNA sequence: TGTGCCAGCAGTAGGGGGCGAGGGGCGTGGAAACTGTTTTTT. This translates into CASSRGRGAWKLFF.

The chain carries TRBV5-1 and TRBJ1-1; 8 bases match TRBD1. Germline V gene data show CDR1 as SGHRS and CDR2 as YFSETQ. The CDR3 contains 20 residues. With 1 base clipped from V and 1 base from J, the junction kept 18 bases outside the gene matches. Here the CDR3 DNA reads TGCGCCAGCAGCTTGCTGCTGGGGCAGGGGGCGGGTGAGTGGAACACTGAAGCTTTCTTT. Translated, it gives CASSLLLGQGAGEWNTEAFF.

The chain is built from TRBV10-2 and TRBJ2-1; weak D call: TRBD2 (5 bases). The CDR3 runs to 17 residues. Germline lookup yields CDR1 WSHSY and CDR2 SAAADI. Trimming stripped 9 bases from V and 3 bases from J, with 24 bases between. The CDR3 reads CASNEWRITTYYNEQFF. In nucleotides, the CDR3 is TGCGCCAGTAATGAGTGGAGGATAACTACGTACTACAATGAGCAGTTCTTC.

The gene calls are TRBV5-1 and TRBJ2-5; D might be TRBD2 (6 bases). The ends were cut back, 1 base at V and 11 bases at J, with 12 bases in the middle. The CDR3 has 12 amino acids. CDR1 SGHRS and CDR2 YFSETQ come from the germline V gene. The CDR3: CASSLWEEEQYF. CDR3 DNA: TGCGCCAGCAGCTTGTGGGAGGAGGAGCAGTACTTC. The complete variable domain, with remaining parts taken from reference TRBV5-1 and TRBJ2-5, reads KAGVTQTPRYLIKTRGQQVTLSCSPISGHRSVSWYQQTPGQGLQFLFEYFSETQRNKGNFPGRFSGRQFSNSRSEMNVSTLELGDSALYLCASSLWEEEQYFGPGTRLLVL.

The chain carries TRBV7-9 and TRBJ1-4, with 7 bases identical to TRBD1. V dropped 2 bases and J dropped 6; count of bases not matched to a gene: 0. The CDR3 extends over 13 amino acids. The germline V gene encodes CDR1 SEHNR and CDR2 FQNEAQ (reference sequence). In DNA, the CDR3 is TGTGCCAGCAGCTTAACAGGGGATGAAAAACTGTTTTTT. This gives the protein CASSLTGDEKLFF.

V is TRBV7-9 and J is TRBJ2-3; 9 nucleotides align to TRBD2. The CDR3 covers 15 residues. The J segment lost 3 bases and the V segment lost 4 bases, leaving 5 bases of the junction unmatched. Germline V CDR1 and CDR2: SEHNR, FQNEAQ (reference sequence). The CDR3 sequence: CASSSTSGLTDTQYF. CDR3 in DNA: TGTGCCAGCAGCTCGACTAGCGGACTAACAGATACGCAGTATTTT.

V is TRBV4-1 and J is TRBJ2-1; 12 nucleotides align to TRBD1. The CDR3 runs to 16 residues. Germline V gene data show CDR1 as MGHRA and CDR2 as YSYEKL. V was pared by 1 base and J by 6 bases, with 4 bases of the junction left unmatched. The CDR3 region is CASSQGPGQGANEQFF. CDR3 coding DNA: TGCGCCAGCAGCCAAGGCCCGGGACAGGGGGCCAATGAGCAGTTCTTC.

The genes are TRBV5-1 and TRBJ1-4; 8 nucleotides agree with TRBD1. The trim removed 6 bases at V and 4 bases at J, leaving 8 bases unmatched. Per germline, CDR1 SGHRS and CDR2 YFSETQ. The CDR3 loop spans 15 amino acids. The CDR3 sequence is CASTQGTGNNEKLFF. In DNA form, the CDR3 reads TGCGCCAGCACCCAAGGGACAGGAAATAATGAAAAACTGTTTTTT.

V is TRBV6-1 and J is TRBJ2-3; 8 bases fit TRBD2. Germline-derived CDR1 and CDR2 are MNHNS and SASEGT. The length of the CDR3 is 15 residues. Trimming took 6 bases from V and 4 from J; bases not matched to a gene: 9. DNA for the CDR3: TGTGCCAGCAGACGAGCGGGAGTAACCCCAGATACGCAGTATTTT. Its translation: CASRRAGVTPDTQYF.

The J gene is TRBJ2-5, the V gene TRBV5-4, with TRBD2 matching over 8 bases. After removal of 4 bases from V and 5 bases from J, the junction contained 10 bases not matched to a gene. The germline V gene has CDR1 SGHNT and CDR2 YYREEE (reference sequence). This CDR3 contains 15 residues. The CDR3 sequence is CASSPRGVLRETQYF. CDR3 DNA: TGTGCCAGCAGCCCGCGGGGGGTCCTCCGGGAGACCCAGTACTTC.

The gene calls are TRBV7-2 and TRBJ2-5; D is unclear. The CDR3 has 16 residues. The germline V gene has CDR1 SGHTA and CDR2 FQGNSA. V was clipped by 4 bases and J by 1 base, with 16 bases between them. CDR3 amino acids: CASSSPWQRPQETQYF. CDR3 coding DNA: TGTGCCAGCAGCTCGCCTTGGCAGCGACCCCAAGAGACCCAGTACTTC.

This chain links TRBV7-9 with TRBJ2-5; TRBD2 agrees at 10 bases. The length of the CDR3 is 14 residues. The ends lost 2 bases at V and 4 bases at J; junction bases unmatched: 1. CDR1 and CDR2 from the germline V gene are SEHNR and FQNEAQ (reference sequence). The DNA of the CDR3 is TGTGCCAGCAGCTTAAGCGGGGGGGCAGAGACCCAGTACTTC. This sequence encodes CASSLSGGAETQYF. The variable domain in full, completed from reference TRBV7-9 and TRBJ2-5, reads DTGVSQNPRHKITKRGQNVTFRCDPISEHNRLYWYRQTLGQGPEFLTYFQNEAQLEKSRLLSDRFSAERPKGSFSTLEIQRTEQGDSAMYLCASSLSGGAETQYFGPGTRLLVL.

J is TRBJ1-1 and V is TRBV7-3; TRBD1 is a possible D gene (5 bases). Per germline, CDR1 SGHTA and CDR2 FQGTGA. The CDR3 spans 14 residues. Trimming pared 2 bases from V and 0 bases from J, leaving 7 bases between. This chain's CDR3 is CASSLDSMNTEAFF. CDR3 DNA: TGTGCCAGCAGCTTAGACAGTATGAACACTGAAGCTTTCTTT. Full variable domain (remainder filled in from reference TRBV7-3 and TRBJ1-1): GAGVSQTPSNKVTEKGKYVELRCDPISGHTALYWYRQSLGQGPEFLIYFQGTGAADDSGLPNDRFFAVRPEGSVSTLKIQRTERGDSAVYLCASSLDSMNTEAFFGQGTRLTVV.

The rearrangement links TRBV11-2 to TRBJ2-5; D unresolved. Germline CDR1 SGHAT, CDR2 FQNNGV. The V gene lost 1 base and the J gene lost 4 bases, with 7 bases spanning the gap. This CDR3 has 13 amino acids. The CDR3 here is CASSLVRRETQYF. CDR3 nucleotides: TGTGCCAGCAGCTTAGTAAGGAGAGAGACCCAGTACTTC.

The chain has TRBV30 and TRBJ1-3, with D possibly being TRBD1 (5 bases). Trimming removed 3 bases from V and 0 bases from J, with 9 bases in between. Germline CDR1 GTSNPN, CDR2 SVGIG (reference sequence). The CDR3 loop spans 14 amino acids. The CDR3 sequence is CAWRLTVSGNTIYF. In nucleotides, the CDR3 is TGTGCCTGGAGGCTGACAGTCTCTGGAAACACCATATATTTT.

The chain recombines TRBV7-8 with TRBJ1-5, with D uncertain. Looked up from germline, CDR1 is SGHVS and CDR2 is FQNEAQ. The CDR3 is made up of 13 amino acids. Trimming pared 1 base from V and 7 bases from J, leaving 8 bases between. DNA for the CDR3: TGTGCCAGCAGCTTAGTAGCCGACCAGCCCCAGCATTTT. This encodes CASSLVADQPQHF.

This chain connects TRBV30 to TRBJ1-6; 10 bases are shared with TRBD1. The junction had 10 bases not matched to a gene; V was cut back by 4 bases and J by 10 bases. Looked up from germline, CDR1 is GTSNPN and CDR2 is SVGIG (reference sequence). The CDR3 totals 15 residues. This chain's CDR3 is CAWIEGDRGNSPLHF. As DNA, the CDR3 is TGTGCCTGGATCGAAGGGGACAGGGGTAACTCACCCCTCCACTTT.